Presented here are 2 T cell receptor beta chains from one specimen sequenced in a study of shared clonotypes between healthy human individuals. Clones were read by immunoSEQ multiplex PCR, and TCRdb kept only the in-frame ones, dropping some. The table shows some 490,000 clones, with more than 65% occurring only once. The specimen sequenced was PBMCs. The receptors were gathered from a woman between 35 and 50 years old in good health. Some clones in this sample may be carry-over from other donors' samples.

As to this clone: This likely reflects a read error, since a far larger clone is one base away. This chain connects TRBV28 to TRBJ1-2; 8 nucleotides match TRBD1. Unmatched junction bases numbered 10, after V lost 7 bases and J lost 9 bases. CDR3 size: 13 residues. CDR1 and CDR2 (germline): MDHEN, SYDVKM. This CDR3 reads CASTRQGSGSYTF. For the CDR3, the DNA is TGTGCCAGCACGAGACAGGGGAGTGGTAGCTACACCTTC.

This CDR3 is CASSPPAADTQYF. The CDR3 nucleotides are TGTGCCAGCTCACCACCAGCGGCAGATACGCAGTATTTT. The rearrangement links TRBV18 to TRBJ2-3; D perhaps matches TRBD2 (5 bases). Trimming cost V 0 bases and J 4 bases, with 5 bases left between them. CDR1 is KGHSH, CDR2 LQKENI, per germline. This CDR3 is 13 amino acids long.